This T cell receptor (beta chain) was sequenced during a study of T cells in Graves' hyperthyroidism and ophthalmopathy. Background on the study: Peripheral blood was collected at initial diagnosis, before any treatment.

This CDR3 region has 14 residues. Trimming took off 5 bases at V and 1 base at J, with 11 bases between the two ends. Germline CDR1 and CDR2: MDHEN and SYDVKM. It was considered stable Graves' hyperthyroidism when ophthalmopathy did not progress within 18 months. Patients aged 18 to 65 had newly diagnosed hyperthyroidism lasting under 2 months. Researchers took RNA transcripts and amplified the TCR beta CDR3 regions from them. In the first-round RT-PCR of the TCR CDR3, the HTBI primer set was used. One entry per CDR3 protein, called by TCRdb with MiXCR from the multiplex PCR reads. The sample yields about 620,000 distinct CDR3 sequences, around 15% seen once.

The sequenced material came from blood. The clonotype comes from a woman aged 30 to 39 with Graves' hyperthyroidism. The chain has TRBV28 and TRBJ1-1; D not resolved. The CDR3, as DNA: TGTGCCAGCAGTGATGGTTTTGGGAACACTGAAGCTTTCTTT. Protein product: CASSDGFGNTEAFF.